This TCR beta chain appears in the sequencing data of a study of identical twins. MiXCR was run by TCRdb on the 5' RACE reads, yielding one entry per CDR3 protein. The table has a few hundred thousand distinct CDR3 sequences, roughly 8% seen once. Study-wide results and caveats: In cord blood, abundant beta clonotypes had fewer insertions; memory showed no trend.

There are 12 residues in the CDR3. Trimming removed 6 bases at V and 5 bases at J, with 7 bases between. Germline V gene lookup returns CDR1 MNHEY and CDR2 SVGAGI. About this clonotype: What it recognizes is unknown.

The data also belong to a second study, concerning yellow fever vaccine responses in identical twins. That source reports: Twins' vaccine T cell responses reportedly seemed partly convergent and partly personalized.

Material: CD8+ T cells sorted from blood. The receptor's source is a woman under 30 in good health. This chain connects TRBV6-5 to TRBJ2-2; D call uncertain. CDR3 sequence reads: CASRWSTGELFF. The DNA for the CDR3 is TGTGCCAGCAGGTGGAGTACCGGGGAGCTGTTTTTT.